This T cell receptor beta chain came from a study of shared clonotypes between healthy human individuals. About the research overall: A couple of women and three men aged 18 to 49 served as donors. Findings of the study overall: Sequencing depth was expected to influence donor clonotype sharing. Tissue TCR repertoires likely differ from these blood-only repertoires.

CDR3 length equals 15 residues. Trimming took 0 bases from V and 3 from J; bases not matched to a gene: 0. CDR1 and CDR2 (germline): SGHRS, YFSETQ. Turning to this clone: Its antigen is undetermined.

Sequenced by immunoSEQ multiplex PCR; TCRdb stores in-frame clones only, minus some. The sample has about 450,000 clones, about 76% seen once. The sequencing input was PBMCs. The chain combines TRBV5-1 with TRBJ2-2; TRBD1 aligns across 9 bases. The TCR originated in a woman aged 40 to 55 in good health. Some clones in this sample may be carry-over from other donors' samples. CDR3 nucleotide sequence: TGCGCCAGCAGCTTGGGGGACAGGGACACCGGGGAGCTGTTTTTT. This sequence encodes CASSLGDRDTGELFF.